A selection of T cell receptor beta chains follows, all from one sample in a study of blood T cell repertoires in COVID-19. Profiled with immunoSEQ multiplex PCR; TCRdb holds only in-frame clones, not every one. This table holds just over 650,000 clones, around 89% found once. Material for sequencing was peripheral blood. The receptors were gathered from a woman between 18 and 29 years old with acute or convalescent COVID-19. Each CDR3 is given with its conserved first and last residue. Each record gives: CDR3 DNA, CDR3 protein, V gene, D gene, clone size, J gene. A D gene is named only where the DNA matches it firmly. Not every row has a clone size; where given, it reads once, few, many or a size class.

TGTGCCTGGACCTTCACGAGAGTATCTGGAAACACCATATATTTT	CAWTFTRVSGNTIYF	TRBV30	.	.	TRBJ1-3
TGTGCCAGCAGCTTGGACAGGGCTTCCTACGAGCAGTACTTC	CASSLDRASYEQYF	TRBV7-2	TRBD1	few	TRBJ2-7
TGTGCCACTACAGGAGCCTACAATGAGCAGTTCTTC	CATTGAYNEQFF	TRBV6-5	.	.	TRBJ2-1
TGTGCCAGCAGCTTGGCCACAGGGCGGGGGGCCAACGTCCTGACTTTC	CASSLATGRGANVLTF	TRBV5-6	.	.	TRBJ2-6
TGTGCCAGCAGCTCACAGGGATATTCACCCCTCCACTTT	CASSSQGYSPLHF	TRBV12-3/TRBV12-4	.	.	TRBJ1-6
TGCAGCGTTGTCTCGCAGGGGGCGCATGGCTACACCTTC	CSVVSQGAHGYTF	TRBV29-1	TRBD1	once	TRBJ1-2
TGTGCCAGCAGTTCGGGAGGAACAGGGGGGGGCTACACCTTC	CASSSGGTGGGYTF	TRBV6-2/TRBV6-3	TRBD1	once	TRBJ1-2
TGTGCCAGCAGCCCTGGGGACACTGGGACTGAAGCTTTCTTT	CASSPGDTGTEAFF	TRBV9	.	.	TRBJ1-1
TGTGCCAGCTCACCATTAGGGGGCCGCATGAACACTGAAGCTTTCTTT	CASSPLGGRMNTEAFF	TRBV18	TRBD1	.	TRBJ1-1
TGTGCCAGCAGTTATACAGGGGGCGGTTTGAACACTGAAGCTTTCTTT	CASSYTGGGLNTEAFF	TRBV6-4	TRBD1	once	TRBJ1-1
TGTGCCAGCCCAGTTTCCCCGGACAGACCATATGGCTACACCTTC	CASPVSPDRPYGYTF	TRBV27	.	.	TRBJ1-2
TGTGCCAGCAGCGGCGGGACAGAAAACACTGAAGCTTTCTTT	CASSGGTENTEAFF	TRBV5-4	TRBD1	.	TRBJ1-1
TGTGCCAGCAGCGCGGGGGCGCGGGCAGATACGCAGTATTTT	CASSAGARADTQYF	TRBV2	.	few	TRBJ2-3
TGTGCCGGCGCCTCATGGATCCTAGCGGGGGACCACGGGGAGCTGTTTTTT	CAGASWILAGDHGELFF	TRBV7-9	TRBD2	.	TRBJ2-2
TGTGCCAGCAGTAGGGGACAGGGCTACGAGCAGTACTTC	CASSRGQGYEQYF	TRBV6-2/TRBV6-3	TRBD1	.	TRBJ2-7
TGTGCCAGCAGTTTAGACAGTAAATACGAGCAGTACTTC	CASSLDSKYEQYF	TRBV12-3/TRBV12-4	.	.	TRBJ2-7
TGTGCCAGCACCCAGTGGGATACGCAGTATTTT	CASTQWDTQYF	TRBV6-5	.	.	TRBJ2-3
TGCGCCAGCAGCTTGGACACCATCTATGGCTACACCTTC	CASSLDTIYGYTF	TRBV5-1	.	.	TRBJ1-2
TGTGCCAGCAGTTTACGGGACACCGGGGAGCTGTTTTTT	CASSLRDTGELFF	TRBV28	.	.	TRBJ2-2
TGTGCCAGCAGCCAAGACCCGTCTAGCGGGGGGTACCAAGAGACCCAGTACTTC	CASSQDPSSGGYQETQYF	TRBV4-2	TRBD2	.	TRBJ2-5
TGTGCCAGCAGAAACCGAGCAGATACGCAGTATTTT	CASRNRADTQYF	TRBV6-5	.	.	TRBJ2-3
TGTGCCAGCAGTTACCAACGGGAGACCCAGTACTTC	CASSYQRETQYF	TRBV6-2/TRBV6-3	.	.	TRBJ2-5
TGTGCCAGCAGTACAAAACAGGGCTTAGGGAAACTGTTTTTT	CASSTKQGLGKLFF	TRBV28	.	.	TRBJ1-4
TGTGCCATCAGTGATCGCGGGGGTACGACAGATACGCAGTATTTT	CAISDRGGTTDTQYF	TRBV10-3	TRBD2	.	TRBJ2-3
TGTGCCAGCGTTCAGGGTAGAGTGGGCTCCTATAATTCACCCCTCCACTTT	CASVQGRVGSYNSPLHF	TRBV11-2	.	.	TRBJ1-6
TGCAGCGTTGTACCGGGGGGCAACACTGAAGCTTTCTTT	CSVVPGGNTEAFF	TRBV29-1	.	.	TRBJ1-1
TGTGCCAGCAGCTGGGTGCGGACAGGGGGCGCGGACTATGGCTACACCTTC	CASSWVRTGGADYGYTF	TRBV5-6	TRBD1	few	TRBJ1-2
TGTGCCACCCAAGGGGACAGCAACTATGGCTACACCTTC	CATQGDSNYGYTF	TRBV6-5	TRBD1	.	TRBJ1-2
TGTGCCAGCAGCTTAGCAGAAGAGGGAGTCTACGAGCAGTACTTC	CASSLAEEGVYEQYF	TRBV7-9	.	once	TRBJ2-7
TGTGCCAGCAGCTTAGAGCCCGTCTTCAGGGAAAAACTGTTTTTT	CASSLEPVFREKLFF	TRBV7-8	.	.	TRBJ1-4
TGTGCCAGTAGGATCGGACAGGGGCCGCCTTATAGCAATCAGCCCCAGCATTTT	CASRIGQGPPYSNQPQHF	TRBV19	TRBD1	once	TRBJ1-5
TGTGCCAGCTCAGCCGGGACAGGAGGTGAAAAACTGTTTTTT	CASSAGTGGEKLFF	TRBV18	TRBD1	.	TRBJ1-4